This T cell receptor (beta chain) originates from a study of monozygotic twins with inflammatory bowel disease. Reprocessing the 5' RACE reads, TCRdb reports a single entry for every CDR3 protein and omits DNA. Its table lists approximately 160,000 distinct CDR3 sequences. The CDR3 contains 15 residues. Germline assignment: CDR1 SEHNR and CDR2 FQNEAQ (reference sequence). Worth noting for this clonotype: The antigen remains undetermined.

General observations from the study: Concordant and discordant twins showed no difference in repertoire similarity, possibly from limited power.

The TCR originated in a human donor with ulcerative colitis or Crohn's disease, or a healthy co-twin of an affected twin (not recorded which). The material sequenced was blood. V gene TRBV7-9 combines with J gene TRBJ2-7; TCRdb names TRBD1, which stays unverified in the absence of DNA. The CDR3 is CASSLGQGFSYEQYF.